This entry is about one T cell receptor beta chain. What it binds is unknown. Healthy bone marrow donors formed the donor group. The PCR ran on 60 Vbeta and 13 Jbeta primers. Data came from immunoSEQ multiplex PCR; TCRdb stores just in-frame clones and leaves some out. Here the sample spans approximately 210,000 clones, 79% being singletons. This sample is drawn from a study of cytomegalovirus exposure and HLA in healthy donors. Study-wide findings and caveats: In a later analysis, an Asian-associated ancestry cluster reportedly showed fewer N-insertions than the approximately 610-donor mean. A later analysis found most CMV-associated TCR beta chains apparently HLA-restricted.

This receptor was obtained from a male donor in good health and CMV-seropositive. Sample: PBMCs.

The CDR3 reads CASSIGPGLGTEAFF. The CDR3, as DNA: TGTGCCAGTAGTATAGGTCCAGGGTTGGGCACTGAAGCTTTCTTT. The gene calls are TRBV19 and TRBJ1-1, with a possible D match to TRBD1 (5 bases). Germline CDR1 and CDR2: LNHDA and SQIVND (reference sequence). CDR3 length equals 15 residues. Trimming removed 1 base from V and 4 bases from J, with 13 bases in between.